This is a list of T cell receptor beta chains from one sample in a study of blood T cell repertoires in COVID-19. Sequencing was performed with immunoSEQ multiplex PCR; in TCRdb, only in-frame clones are kept and a portion is missing. The sample contains roughly 230,000 clones, just under 90% of which appear only once. The sample was PBMCs or T cells enriched from blood (not recorded which). Receptors originate from a woman aged 25 to 39 with acute COVID-19. CDR3s leave out the opening cysteine and the closing phenylalanine or tryptophan. D genes are given only for firm matches.

TRBV7-2	13	.	ASSLVSANTGELF
TRBV7-3	14	TRBD1	ASSLNRGPGTGELF
TRBV9	11	.	ASSVVGNYEAF
TRBV5-6	14	TRBD2	ASSLWKRGGPDTQY
TRBV5-1	15	TRBD1	ASSPGQGSSGANVLT
TRBV5-1	14	TRBD1	ASSLDRGSANYGYT
TRBV27	12	.	ASSPGRTNYGYT
TRBV6-5	13	.	ASSYSESLGEKLF
TRBV19	11	.	ASSIAGDQPQH
TRBV18	13	.	ASSPRVGDDYGYT
TRBV6-2/TRBV6-3	15	TRBD2	ASSTLQLAGDQETQY
TRBV30	11	TRBD2	AWSREGPYEQY
TRBV19	13	.	ASRGSARGGDGYT
TRBV5-5	12	.	ASIPDLRSYEQY
TRBV7-9	13	.	ASSLGGGSNQPQH
TRBV19	10	.	ASRLHYTEAF
TRBV2	11	.	ASSDGQNYGYT
TRBV24-1	13	TRBD2	ATSDGGGAEDEQF
TRBV29-1	12	TRBD2	SVEWAGGQKTQY